These 24 T cell receptor beta chains originate from one sample sequenced in a study of blood T cell repertoires in COVID-19. Assay used: immunoSEQ multiplex PCR; TCRdb lists only in-frame clones, some missing. Here the sample spans roughly 140,000 clones, approximately 88% being singletons. The specimen was peripheral blood. The receptors here all came from a man in his 70s with acute or convalescent COVID-19.

This rearrangement joins TRBV3-1 (or the pseudogene TRBV3-2) to TRBJ2-7; D perhaps matches TRBD1 (6 bases). Trimming cost V 4 bases and J 7 bases, with 14 bases left between them. From germline, CDR1 is LGHDT and CDR2 YNNKEL (reference sequence). The CDR3 has 13 residues. The DNA for the CDR3 is TGTGCCAGCAGCCGGACAGAAAGAGGGGAGCAGTACTTC. Residues: CASSRTERGEQYF.

The chain has TRBV18 and TRBJ1-2; D perhaps matches TRBD1 (5 bases). CDR1 and CDR2 from the germline V gene are KGHSH and LQKENI. Between the trimmed V and J ends, which lost 4 bases and 7 bases, there was a span of 16 bases. The CDR3 runs 14 residues. For the CDR3, the DNA is TGTGCCAGCTCACAGGGGATGGGCGATGGTGGCTACACCTTC. This gives the protein CASSQGMGDGGYTF.

This clone was observed a single time. The V gene is TRBV11-2, the J gene TRBJ1-1; D unresolved. V lost 2 bases and J 1 base, leaving 8 bases between the germline ends. CDR1 is SGHAT, CDR2 FQNNGV, per germline. The CDR3 runs to 14 residues. CDR3 amino acids: CASSLPGPNTEAFF. The CDR3 DNA reads TGTGCCAGCAGCTTACCGGGTCCGAACACTGAAGCTTTCTTT.

This sequence joins TRBV12-1 and TRBJ1-1; TRBD1 is the table's D call, not checked against the DNA. TRBV12-1 is described as a pseudogene. There are 13 residues in the CDR3. CDR3 sequence: CASSFAQLIEAFF. Here the CDR3 DNA reads TGTGCCAGCAGCTTTGCACAGCTGATAGAAGCTTTCTTT.

This clone turned up a few times. The chain couples TRBV30 to TRBJ1-2; tentatively, D is TRBD1 (6 bases). With 5 bases removed from V and 4 bases from J, the gap between germline ends came to 11 bases. This CDR3 is 12 amino acids long. Germline V gene data show CDR1 as GTSNPN and CDR2 as SVGIG (reference sequence). The CDR3, as DNA: TGTGCCTGGGACAGGCTAGGCTATGGCTACACCTTC. Its protein is CAWDRLGYGYTF.

The rearrangement uses TRBV6-1 and TRBJ2-1; TRBD2 might be the D (6 bases). From germline, CDR1 is MNHNS and CDR2 SASEGT. V was cut by 1 base and J by 0 bases, with 13 bases left in between. This CDR3 region has 17 residues. The CDR3 here is CASSEVGGTSSYNEQFF. DNA for the CDR3: TGTGCCAGCAGTGAAGTCGGCGGGACGAGCTCCTACAATGAGCAGTTCTTC.

The rearrangement joins TRBV6-5 to TRBJ2-1; D may be TRBD1 (6 bases). Trimming stripped 7 bases from V and 6 bases from J, with 13 bases between. Germline V gene data show CDR1 as MNHEY and CDR2 as SVGAGI. The CDR3 extends over 13 amino acids. The CDR3 here is CASKAIGGNEQFF. Here the CDR3 DNA reads TGTGCCAGCAAAGCCATAGGGGGCAATGAGCAGTTCTTC.

The chain combines TRBV30 with TRBJ1-5; TRBD1 matches at 8 bases. The germline V gene has CDR1 GTSNPN and CDR2 SVGIG (reference sequence). J was trimmed by 9 bases and V by 5 bases; bases with no gene match: 9. The CDR3 runs to 13 residues. CDR3 DNA sequence: TGTGCCTGGGGGGGGACAGGCTTTGGGCCCCAGCATTTT. Translated: CAWGGTGFGPQHF.

The CDR3 spells CASSAGLRSGGANVLTF. CDR3 DNA sequence: TGTGCCAGCAGCGCGGGACTTCGGTCCGGTGGGGCCAACGTCCTGACTTTC. This chain joins TRBV9 and TRBJ2-6, with D maybe TRBD2 (6 bases). The germline gives CDR1 SGDLS, CDR2 YYNGEE. CDR3 length: 17 amino acids. The germline V and J ends were trimmed by 3 bases and 3 bases, with 16 bases remaining between them.

This clone was counted a few times. The DNA of the CDR3 is TGTGCCAGCAGCGTGGACAGGGGCGCAGTTCAGCCCCAGCATTTT. This gives the protein CASSVDRGAVQPQHF. This sequence joins TRBV7-9 and TRBJ1-5; the match to TRBD1 covers 9 bases. The germline V gene has CDR1 SEHNR and CDR2 FQNEAQ (reference sequence). Germline trimming cut 5 bases from V and 6 bases from J; bases unmatched to any gene: 8. The CDR3 runs to 15 residues.

The chain combines TRBV12-5 with TRBJ1-1; 8 bases agree with TRBD1. The germline gives CDR1 LGHNT, CDR2 FRNRAP. The trim removed 5 bases at V and 1 base at J, leaving 6 bases unmatched. The CDR3 length is 15 residues. The CDR3, as DNA: TGTGCTAGTGGTCCAGGGGGCGGTTGGAACACTGAAGCTTTCTTT. Its protein is CASGPGGGWNTEAFF.

The gene calls are TRBV12-5 and TRBJ1-3, with D perhaps TRBD1 (5 bases). Germline-derived CDR1 and CDR2 are LGHNT and FRNRAP. This CDR3 has 16 amino acids. Deletions cut 6 bases from V and 4 bases from J, with 19 bases between. The CDR3 DNA is TGTGCTAGTGGCCCGTCCAGGGCAGGGAGGGGAAACACCATATATTTT. It encodes CASGPSRAGRGNTIYF.

The chain has TRBV7-9 and TRBJ1-6, with D tentatively TRBD1 (5 bases). CDR1 and CDR2 (germline): SEHNR, FQNEAQ (reference sequence). Trimming took 4 bases from V and 5 from J, leaving 15 bases between them. This CDR3 is built from 16 residues. CDR3 nucleotides: TGTGCCAGCAGCTCGAACCAGCAGGGAAATAATTCACCCCTCCACTTT. Translating it yields CASSSNQQGNNSPLHF. The full variable domain, in which reference TRBV7-9 and TRBJ1-6 provide the parts outside the CDR3, is DTGVSQNPRHKITKRGQNVTFRCDPISEHNRLYWYRQTLGQGPEFLTYFQNEAQLEKSRLLSDRFSAERPKGSFSTLEIQRTEQGDSAMYLCASSSNQQGNNSPLHFGNGTRLTVT.

This clone was recorded only once. V usage is TRBV27 and J usage is TRBJ2-1, with D possibly matching TRBD1 (6 bases). CDR3 length equals 14 residues. V was shortened by 4 bases and J by 6 bases, with 13 bases between the two germline ends. CDR1 MNHEY and CDR2 SMNVEV come from the germline V gene (reference sequence). CDR3 sequence reads: CASSSPGTTNEQFF. CDR3 DNA: TGTGCCAGCAGTTCTCCCGGGACAACCAATGAGCAGTTCTTC.

V gene TRBV28 combines with J gene TRBJ2-3, with a weak D call TRBD2 (5 bases). Germline CDR1 is MDHEN and CDR2 is SYDVKM. The CDR3 totals 15 residues. Trimming took off 3 bases at V and 0 bases at J, with 10 bases between the two ends. The CDR3 spells CASSFRETSTDTQYF. In DNA, the CDR3 is TGTGCCAGCAGTTTCCGGGAAACTAGCACAGATACGCAGTATTTT.

V and J are TRBV5-1 and TRBJ2-3; D remains ambiguous. This CDR3 region has 13 residues. The germline CDR1 and CDR2 sequences are SGHRS and YFSETQ. V was pared by 4 bases and J by 2 bases, with 8 bases between. The CDR3: CASSPSYTDTQYF. The DNA for the CDR3 is TGCGCCAGCAGCCCAAGCTACACAGATACGCAGTATTTT.

The chain recombines TRBV7-3 with TRBJ2-5; 9 nucleotides align to TRBD2. The V gene end was trimmed by 3 bases and the J gene end by 3 bases; junction bases not matched to a gene: 5. The length of the CDR3 is 15 residues. The germline gives CDR1 SGHTA, CDR2 FQGTGA. CDR3 in DNA: TGTGCCAGCAGCTTGGGAGGCGGGAGGGAAGAGACCCAGTACTTC. Translation: CASSLGGGREETQYF.

The table lists this clone with a few counts. The chain joins TRBV7-2 to TRBJ2-5, with 7 bases lining up with TRBD1. V shed 2 bases, J shed 4 bases, and the junction held 4 bases outside the gene matches. CDR3 size: 14 residues. The V gene's germline CDR1 is SGHTA and CDR2 FQGNSA. DNA of the CDR3: TGTGCCAGCAGCTTACAGACAGGGCCAGAGACCCAGTACTTC. Translation: CASSLQTGPETQYF.

V gene TRBV6-5 combines with J gene TRBJ2-7; weak D call: TRBD1 (6 bases). Germline-derived CDR1 and CDR2 are MNHEY and SVGAGI. The CDR3 is made up of 14 amino acids. Trimming removed 4 bases from V and 6 bases from J, with 16 bases in between. The CDR3 DNA sequence: TGTGCCAGCAGTTCCTACCGACAGGCGTCCGAGCAGTACTTC. This encodes CASSSYRQASEQYF.

This chain links TRBV19 with TRBJ2-4; 9 bases are a match to TRBD1. The V segment lost 6 bases and the J segment 1 base; nucleotides outside the gene matches: 1. The length of the CDR3 is 14 residues. Germline CDR1 and CDR2: LNHDA and SQIVND (reference sequence). CDR3 region: CASSGTGAKNIQYF. The DNA for the CDR3 is TGTGCCAGTAGCGGGACAGGGGCCAAAAACATTCAGTACTTC.

The rearrangement joins TRBV9 to TRBJ1-3, with D perhaps TRBD1 (6 bases). V was cut by 3 bases and J by 0 bases, with 10 bases left in between. CDR1 and CDR2 from the germline V gene are SGDLS and YYNGEE. CDR3 length: 15 amino acids. In DNA form, the CDR3 reads TGTGCCAGCAGCGCACAGGGCTTCTCTGGAAACACCATATATTTT. Its protein is CASSAQGFSGNTIYF.

This chain links TRBV3-1 (or the pseudogene TRBV3-2) with TRBJ2-3; D is perhaps TRBD1 (5 bases). Germline V gives CDR1 LGHDT, CDR2 YNNKEL (reference sequence). Trimming cost V 1 base and J 6 bases, with 14 bases left between them. CDR3 length: 15 amino acids. In DNA, the CDR3 is TGTGCCAGCAGCCAAGGGGTCTTCAGGGCCGATACGCAGTATTTT. Translating it yields CASSQGVFRADTQYF.

The V call is TRBV18, the J call TRBJ1-1; D possibly corresponds to TRBD1 (5 bases). Trimming left V 5 bases short and J 0 bases short, with 7 bases between. Germline assignment: CDR1 KGHSH and CDR2 LQKENI. This CDR3 is 13 amino acids long. CDR3 in amino acids: CASSVGVNTEAFF. CDR3 nucleotides: TGTGCCAGCTCAGTAGGGGTGAACACTGAAGCTTTCTTT.

The chain couples TRBV12-3 or TRBV12-4 to TRBJ2-2; D perhaps matches TRBD2 (5 bases). The CDR3 is 13 amino acids. Trimming took 3 bases from V and 6 from J, leaving 8 bases between them. The CDR3 loop reads CASSFGEPGELFF. The CDR3 DNA is TGTGCCAGCAGTTTCGGGGAGCCCGGGGAGCTGTTTTTT.